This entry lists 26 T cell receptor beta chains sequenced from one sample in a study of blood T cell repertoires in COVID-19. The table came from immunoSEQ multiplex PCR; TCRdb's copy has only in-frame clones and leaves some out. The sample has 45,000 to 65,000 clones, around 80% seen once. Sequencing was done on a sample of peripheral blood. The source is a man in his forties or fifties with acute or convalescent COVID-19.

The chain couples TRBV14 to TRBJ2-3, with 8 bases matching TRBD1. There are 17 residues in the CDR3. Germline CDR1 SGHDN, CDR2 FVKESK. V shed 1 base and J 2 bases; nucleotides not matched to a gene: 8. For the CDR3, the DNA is TGTGCCAGCAGCCAAGGGACAGGGCTAGCTTTCACAGATACGCAGTATTTT. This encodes CASSQGTGLAFTDTQYF.

The CDR3 coding sequence is TGTGCCAGCAGTTTTATGGACAGGGAAAAACTGTTTTTT. Its translation is CASSFMDREKLFF. The V and J genes are TRBV12-3 or TRBV12-4 and TRBJ1-4, with TRBD1 identical over 7 bases. The CDR3 has 13 amino acids. V was clipped by 3 bases and J by 8 bases; unmatched bases: 3.

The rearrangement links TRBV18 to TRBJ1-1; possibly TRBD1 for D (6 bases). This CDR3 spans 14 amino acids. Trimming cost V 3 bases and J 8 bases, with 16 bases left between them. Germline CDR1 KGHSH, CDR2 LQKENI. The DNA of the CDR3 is TGTGCCAGCTCACCTCTAGGACAGCCTTCAGAAGCTTTCTTT. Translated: CASSPLGQPSEAFF.

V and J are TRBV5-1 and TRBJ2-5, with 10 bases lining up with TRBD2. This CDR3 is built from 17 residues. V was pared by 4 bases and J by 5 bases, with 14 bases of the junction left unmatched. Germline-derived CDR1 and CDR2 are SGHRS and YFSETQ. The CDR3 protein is CASSAGDSLAGVETQYF. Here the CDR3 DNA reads TGCGCCAGCAGCGCCGGGGACTCCCTAGCGGGGGTTGAGACCCAGTACTTC. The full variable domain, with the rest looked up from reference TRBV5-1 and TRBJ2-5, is KAGVTQTPRYLIKTRGQQVTLSCSPISGHRSVSWYQQTPGQGLQFLFEYFSETQRNKGNFPGRFSGRQFSNSRSEMNVSTLELGDSALYLCASSAGDSLAGVETQYFGPGTRLLVL.

CDR3 in DNA: TGTGCCAGCTCAGCGACAGGGACAGATACGCAGTATTTT. Translation: CASSATGTDTQYF. The chain uses TRBV18 and TRBJ2-3; TRBD1 aligns across 7 bases. Germline values: CDR1 KGHSH, CDR2 LQKENI. There are 13 residues in the CDR3. After removal of 5 bases from V and 3 bases from J, the junction contained 2 bases not matched to a gene.

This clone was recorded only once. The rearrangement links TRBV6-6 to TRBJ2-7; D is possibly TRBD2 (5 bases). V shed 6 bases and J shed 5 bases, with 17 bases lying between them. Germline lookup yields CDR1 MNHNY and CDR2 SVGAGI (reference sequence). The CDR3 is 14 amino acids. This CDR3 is CASSSSGPGNEQYV. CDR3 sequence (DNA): TGTGCCAGCAGCTCTTCCGGGCCCGGGAACGAGCAGTACGTC.

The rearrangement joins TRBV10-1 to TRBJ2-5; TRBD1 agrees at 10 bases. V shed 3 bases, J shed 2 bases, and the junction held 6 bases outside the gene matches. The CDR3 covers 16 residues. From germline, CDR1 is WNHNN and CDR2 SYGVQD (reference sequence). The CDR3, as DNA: TGCGCCAGCAGTGAAGGGACAGGGGTTAAACAAGAGACCCAGTACTTC. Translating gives CASSEGTGVKQETQYF.

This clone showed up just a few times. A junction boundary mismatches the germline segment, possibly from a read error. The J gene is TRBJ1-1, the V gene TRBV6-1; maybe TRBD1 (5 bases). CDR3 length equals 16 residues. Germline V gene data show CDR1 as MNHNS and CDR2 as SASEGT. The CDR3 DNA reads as TGTGCCAGCAGCGAAGACAGTCAGTGGTTGAACACTGAAGCTTTCTTT. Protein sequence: CASSEDSQWLNTEAFF.

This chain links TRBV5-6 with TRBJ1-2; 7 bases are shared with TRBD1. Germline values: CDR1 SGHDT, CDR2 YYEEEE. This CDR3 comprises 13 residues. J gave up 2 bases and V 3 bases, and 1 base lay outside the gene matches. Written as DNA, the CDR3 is TGTGCCAGCAGCTCGGGACAGAACTATGGCTACACCTTC. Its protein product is CASSSGQNYGYTF.

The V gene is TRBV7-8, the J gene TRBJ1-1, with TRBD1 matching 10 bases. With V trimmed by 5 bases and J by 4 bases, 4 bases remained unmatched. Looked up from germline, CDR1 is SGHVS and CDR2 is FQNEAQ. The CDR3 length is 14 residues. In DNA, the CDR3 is TGTGCCAGCAGCCCCCGGGACAGGGGCACTGAAGCTTTCTTT. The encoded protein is CASSPRDRGTEAFF.

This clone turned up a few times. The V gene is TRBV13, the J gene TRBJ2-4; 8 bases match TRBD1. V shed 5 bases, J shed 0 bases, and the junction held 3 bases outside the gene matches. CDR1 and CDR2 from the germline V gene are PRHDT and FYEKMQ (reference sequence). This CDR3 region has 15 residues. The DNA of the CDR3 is TGTGCCAGCAGCAGGACAGGGCTAGCCAAAAACATTCAGTACTTC. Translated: CASSRTGLAKNIQYF. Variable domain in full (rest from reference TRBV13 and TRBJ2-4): AAGVIQSPRHLIKEKRETATLKCYPIPRHDTVYWYQQGPGQDPQFLISFYEKMQSDKGSIPDRFSAQQFSDYHSELNMSSLELGDSALYFCASSRTGLAKNIQYFGAGTRLSVL.

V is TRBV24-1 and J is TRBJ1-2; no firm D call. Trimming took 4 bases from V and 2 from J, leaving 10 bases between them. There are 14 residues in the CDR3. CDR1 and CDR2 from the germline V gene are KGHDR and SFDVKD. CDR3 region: CATSDILENYGYTF. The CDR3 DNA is TGTGCCACCAGTGACATACTTGAAAACTATGGCTACACCTTC.

The CDR3 DNA reads as TGTGCCAGCAGCGAGGGACAGGCCCAAGAGACCCAGTACTTC. As protein: CASSEGQAQETQYF. J is TRBJ2-5 and V is TRBV5-4; 8 bases map to TRBD1. The V gene's germline CDR1 is SGHNT and CDR2 YYREEE (reference sequence). This CDR3 is 14 amino acids long. V trimming: 4 bases; J trimming: 1 base; junction bases outside the gene matches: 3.

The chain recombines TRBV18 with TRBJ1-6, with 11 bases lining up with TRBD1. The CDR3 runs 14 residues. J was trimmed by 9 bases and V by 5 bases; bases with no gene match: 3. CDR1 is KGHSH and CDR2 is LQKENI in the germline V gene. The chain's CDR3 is CASSSGQGVSPLHF. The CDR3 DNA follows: TGTGCCAGCTCATCGGGACAGGGGGTTTCACCCCTCCACTTT.

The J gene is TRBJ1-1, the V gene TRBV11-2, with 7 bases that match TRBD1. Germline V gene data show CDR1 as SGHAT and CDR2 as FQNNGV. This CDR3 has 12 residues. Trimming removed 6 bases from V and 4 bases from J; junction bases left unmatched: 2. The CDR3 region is CASRRDSTEAFF. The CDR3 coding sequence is TGTGCCAGCAGACGGGACAGCACTGAAGCTTTCTTT.

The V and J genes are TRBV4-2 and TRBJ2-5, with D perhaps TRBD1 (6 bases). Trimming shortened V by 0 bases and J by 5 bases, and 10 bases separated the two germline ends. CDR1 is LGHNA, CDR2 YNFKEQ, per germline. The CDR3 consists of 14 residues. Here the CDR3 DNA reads TGTGCCAGCAGCCAAGATACAGGGTACGAGACCCAGTACTTC. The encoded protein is CASSQDTGYETQYF.

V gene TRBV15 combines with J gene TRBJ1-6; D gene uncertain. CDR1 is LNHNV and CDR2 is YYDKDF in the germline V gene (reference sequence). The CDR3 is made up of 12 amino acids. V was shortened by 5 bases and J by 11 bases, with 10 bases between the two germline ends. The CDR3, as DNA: TGTGCCACCAGCGACATGAATACACCCCTCCACTTT. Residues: CATSDMNTPLHF.

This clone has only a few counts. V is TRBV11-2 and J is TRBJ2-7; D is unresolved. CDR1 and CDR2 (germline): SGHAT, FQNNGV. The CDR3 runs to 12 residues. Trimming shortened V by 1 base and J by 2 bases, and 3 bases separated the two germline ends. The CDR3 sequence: CASSLGAYEQYF. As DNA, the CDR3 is TGTGCCAGCAGCTTAGGAGCCTACGAGCAGTACTTC. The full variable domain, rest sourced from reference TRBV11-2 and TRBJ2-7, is EAGVAQSPRYKIIEKRQSVAFWCNPISGHATLYWYQQILGQGPKLLIQFQNNGVVDDSQLPKDRFSAERLKGVDSTLKIQPAKLEDSAVYLCASSLGAYEQYFGPGTRLTVT.

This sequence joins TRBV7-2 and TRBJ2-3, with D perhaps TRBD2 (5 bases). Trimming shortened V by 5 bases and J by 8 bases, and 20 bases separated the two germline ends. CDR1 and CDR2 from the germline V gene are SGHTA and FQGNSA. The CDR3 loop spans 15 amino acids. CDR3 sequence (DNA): TGTGCCAGCAGCCCGCGGGCGGGCCAAATAGTTACGCAGTATTTT. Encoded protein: CASSPRAGQIVTQYF.

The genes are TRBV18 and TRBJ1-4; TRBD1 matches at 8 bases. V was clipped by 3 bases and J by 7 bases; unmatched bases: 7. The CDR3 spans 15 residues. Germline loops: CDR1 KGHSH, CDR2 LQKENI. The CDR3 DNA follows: TGTGCCAGCTCACCCACGACAGGGGCGGTTGAAAAACTGTTTTTT. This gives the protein CASSPTTGAVEKLFF. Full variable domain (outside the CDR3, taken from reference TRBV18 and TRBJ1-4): NAGVMQNPRHLVRRRGQEARLRCSPMKGHSHVYWYRQLPEEGLKFMVYLQKENIIDESGMPKERFSAEFPKEGPSILRIQQVVRGDSAAYFCASSPTTGAVEKLFFGSGTQLSVL.

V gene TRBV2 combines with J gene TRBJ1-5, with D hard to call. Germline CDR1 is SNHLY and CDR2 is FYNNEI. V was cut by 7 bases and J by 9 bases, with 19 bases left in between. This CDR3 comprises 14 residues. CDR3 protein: CASTRDGPISPQHF. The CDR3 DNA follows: TGTGCCAGCACCCGCGATGGTCCCATCTCGCCCCAGCATTTT.

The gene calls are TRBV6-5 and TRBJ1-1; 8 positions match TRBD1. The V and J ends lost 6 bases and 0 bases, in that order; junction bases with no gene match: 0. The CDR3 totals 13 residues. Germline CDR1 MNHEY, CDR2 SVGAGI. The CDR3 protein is CASRTGVNTEAFF. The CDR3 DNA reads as TGTGCCAGCAGGACAGGGGTGAACACTGAAGCTTTCTTT.

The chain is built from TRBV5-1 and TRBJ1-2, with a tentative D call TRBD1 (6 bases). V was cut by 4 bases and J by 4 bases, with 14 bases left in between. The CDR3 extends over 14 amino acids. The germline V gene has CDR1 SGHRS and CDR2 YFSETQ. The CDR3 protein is CASSQTGTTYGYTF. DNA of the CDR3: TGCGCCAGCAGCCAAACCGGGACAACCTATGGCTACACCTTC.

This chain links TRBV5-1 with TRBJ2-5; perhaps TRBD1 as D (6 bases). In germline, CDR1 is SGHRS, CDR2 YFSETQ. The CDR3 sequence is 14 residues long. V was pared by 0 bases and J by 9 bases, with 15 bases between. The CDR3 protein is CASSLDTGSRAQYF. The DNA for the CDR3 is TGCGCCAGCAGCTTGGACACAGGGTCCCGGGCCCAGTACTTC.

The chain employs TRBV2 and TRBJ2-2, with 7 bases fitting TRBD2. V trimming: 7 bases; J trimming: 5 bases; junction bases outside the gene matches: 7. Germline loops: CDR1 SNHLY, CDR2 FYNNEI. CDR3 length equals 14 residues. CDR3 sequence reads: CASINGRGTGELFF. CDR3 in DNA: TGTGCCAGCATTAACGGGCGGGGGACCGGGGAGCTGTTTTTT. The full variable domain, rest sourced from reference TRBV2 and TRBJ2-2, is EPEVTQTPSHQVTQMGQEVILRCVPISNHLYFYWYRQILGQKVEFLVSFYNNEISEKSEIFDDQFSVERPDGSNFTLKIRSTKLEDSAMYFCASINGRGTGELFFGEGSRLTVL.

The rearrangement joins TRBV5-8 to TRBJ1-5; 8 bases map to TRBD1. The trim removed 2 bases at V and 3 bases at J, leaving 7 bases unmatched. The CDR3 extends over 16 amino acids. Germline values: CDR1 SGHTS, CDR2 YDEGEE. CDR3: CASSLGQGPSNQPQHF. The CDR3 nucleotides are TGTGCCAGCAGCTTAGGACAGGGTCCCTCCAATCAGCCCCAGCATTTT.